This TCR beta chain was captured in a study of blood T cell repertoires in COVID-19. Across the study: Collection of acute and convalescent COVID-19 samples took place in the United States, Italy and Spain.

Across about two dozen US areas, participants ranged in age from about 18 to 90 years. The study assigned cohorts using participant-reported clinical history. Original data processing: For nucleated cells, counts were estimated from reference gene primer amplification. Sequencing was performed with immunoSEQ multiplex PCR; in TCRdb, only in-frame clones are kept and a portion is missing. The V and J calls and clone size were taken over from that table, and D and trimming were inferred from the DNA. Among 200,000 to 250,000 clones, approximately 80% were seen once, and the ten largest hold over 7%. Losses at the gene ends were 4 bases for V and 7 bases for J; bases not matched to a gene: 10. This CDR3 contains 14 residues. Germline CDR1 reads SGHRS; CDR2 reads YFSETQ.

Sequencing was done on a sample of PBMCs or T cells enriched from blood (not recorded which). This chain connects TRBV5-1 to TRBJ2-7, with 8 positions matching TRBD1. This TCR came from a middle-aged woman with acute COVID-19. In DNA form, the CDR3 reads TGCGCCAGCAGCCTAGACAGGGGAGAGGGGGAGCAGTACTTC. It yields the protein CASSLDRGEGEQYF.